The 14 T cell receptor beta chains presented below share a single source sample, sequenced in a study of T-cell memory formation after mild COVID-19. TCRdb used MiXCR to reprocess the 5' RACE reads, holding one entry per CDR3 protein. The data hold 280,000 or so distinct CDR3 sequences, with roughly 18% observed a single time. Material for sequencing was PBMCs or a T cell subset sorted from them (not recorded which). Source of these receptors: a young man who had mild COVID-19 (a few samples of this study predate the infection). Cell type and time point are not known.

A few counts support this clonotype. The V gene is TRBV20-1, the J gene TRBJ2-2; D may be TRBD1 (6 bases). Per germline, CDR1 DFQATT and CDR2 SNEGSKA (reference sequence). Trimming removed 0 bases at V and 0 bases at J, with 11 bases between. The length of the CDR3 is 16 residues. The CDR3 reads CSARDLRTANTGELFF. The DNA of the CDR3 is TGCAGTGCTAGAGACCTCCGGACAGCGAACACCGGGGAGCTGTTTTTT.

V is TRBV5-5 and J is TRBJ2-3; weak D call: TRBD2 (6 bases). V lost 5 bases, J lost 1 base, and 14 bases lay in between. Germline-derived CDR1 and CDR2 are SGHKS and YYEKEE (reference sequence). This CDR3 spans 15 amino acids. The CDR3: CASSGGNGGTDTQYF. CDR3 nucleotide sequence: TGTGCCAGCAGTGGGGGGAACGGCGGCACAGATACGCAGTATTTT. Filled out from reference TRBV5-5 and TRBJ2-3, the complete variable domain reads DAGVTQSPTHLIKTRGQQVTLRCSPISGHKSVSWYQQVLGQGPQFIFQYYEKEERGRGNFPDRFSARQFPNYSSELNVNALLLGDSALYLCASSGGNGGTDTQYFGPGTRLTVL.

The chain uses TRBV5-1 and TRBJ1-2, with unresolved D. V lost 0 bases, J lost 0 bases, and 9 bases lay in between. Germline V CDR1 and CDR2: SGHRS, YFSETQ. The CDR3 spans 15 residues. Written as DNA, the CDR3 is TGCGCCAGCAGCTTGGGTCTAGGCCCTAACTATGGCTACACCTTC. It translates to CASSLGLGPNYGYTF.

This chain uses TRBV20-1 with TRBJ2-7; 7 nucleotides align to TRBD1. The V gene end was trimmed by 2 bases and the J gene end by 1 base; junction bases not matched to a gene: 2. From germline, CDR1 is DFQATT and CDR2 SNEGSKA (reference sequence). The CDR3 is made up of 13 amino acids. The CDR3: CSARQGVSYEQYV. The CDR3 bases are TGCAGTGCTAGACAGGGGGTTTCCTACGAGCAGTACGTC.

This clonotype was counted ten times or more. The J gene is TRBJ2-4, the V gene TRBV12-3 or TRBV12-4; D uncertain. The CDR3 spans 12 residues. Trimming left V 2 bases short and J 6 bases short, with 5 bases between. CDR3 in amino acids: CASSLRVNIQYF. The CDR3 DNA follows: TGTGCCAGCAGTTTACGGGTAAACATTCAGTACTTC.

This chain joins TRBV3-1 and TRBJ1-1; the D gene is possibly TRBD1 (5 bases). In germline, CDR1 is LGHDT, CDR2 YNNKEL (reference sequence). The length of the CDR3 is 14 residues. The V and J ends lost 4 bases and 1 base respectively, with 10 bases between them. CDR3 nucleotide sequence: TGTGCCAGCAGCCCATTTGGGGGGAACACTGAAGCTTTCTTT. It translates to CASSPFGGNTEAFF.

V gene TRBV28 combines with J gene TRBJ1-4, with TRBD1 matching over 7 bases. This CDR3 has 16 residues. Germline V gene data show CDR1 as MDHEN and CDR2 as SYDVKM. Trimming took 5 bases from V and 0 from J; bases not matched to a gene: 6. DNA for the CDR3: TGTGCCAGCAGTCCGGGGACAGATGCAACTAATGAAAAACTGTTTTTT. Protein product: CASSPGTDATNEKLFF.

This clonotype was seen more than once but under ten times. The limits of the CDR3 on the DNA are not certain, so only TCRdb's listed CDR3 is given. The rearrangement joins TRBV7-5 to TRBJ2-7; TRBD1 is the table's D call and was not checked against the DNA. TRBV7-5 is marked as a pseudogene. The CDR3 is 16 residues long, counting both termini. The CDR3 loop is CISVPEAVQGSYEQYV.

This sequence joins TRBV20-1 and TRBJ2-1, with 12 bases fitting TRBD2. The V segment lost 1 base and the J segment 2 bases; nucleotides outside the gene matches: 6. Germline V gene data show CDR1 as DFQATT and CDR2 as SNEGSKA (reference sequence). The CDR3 consists of 17 residues. CDR3 amino acids: CSARGLAGGITYNEQFF. The DNA of the CDR3 is TGCAGTGCTAGAGGGCTAGCGGGGGGGATTACCTACAATGAGCAGTTCTTC.

V and J are TRBV18 and TRBJ2-3; TRBD1 aligns across 12 bases. V gave up 3 bases and J gave up 9 bases; unmatched junction bases: 1. The CDR3 is 13 residues long. Germline-derived CDR1 and CDR2 are KGHSH and LQKENI. The CDR3 DNA reads TGTGCCAGCTCACCGGGACAGGGGGCGACGCAGTATTTT. Its translation is CASSPGQGATQYF.

The chain employs TRBV28 and TRBJ2-7; D tentatively fits TRBD1 or TRBD2 (5 bases each). This CDR3 has 13 amino acids. Trimming removed 5 bases at V and 8 bases at J, with 16 bases between. Germline V lookup: CDR1 MDHEN, CDR2 SYDVKM. This CDR3 reads CASSGTGPKQQYV. In DNA, the CDR3 is TGTGCCAGCAGTGGTACGGGGCCAAAGCAGCAGTACGTC.

V gene TRBV4-1 combines with J gene TRBJ1-1; D is possibly TRBD1 (5 bases). The germline V gene has CDR1 MGHRA and CDR2 YSYEKL. This CDR3 has 12 amino acids. The V end lost 8 bases, the J end lost 5 bases, and 12 bases lay between the germline ends. CDR3 loop: CASLDGGTEAFF. Written as DNA, the CDR3 is TGCGCCAGCCTAGATGGGGGAACTGAAGCTTTCTTT.

The table lists this clonotype with a few counts. This chain links TRBV19 with TRBJ2-1; 8 nucleotides align to TRBD1. The CDR3 covers 13 residues. CDR1 LNHDA and CDR2 SQIVND come from the germline V gene (reference sequence). With 6 bases clipped from V and 4 bases from J, the junction kept 2 bases outside the gene matches. CDR3 sequence: CASSRQGYNEQFF. DNA for the CDR3: TGTGCCAGTAGCCGACAGGGGTACAATGAGCAGTTCTTC.

This clonotype was counted ten times or more. The V gene is TRBV20-1, the J gene TRBJ2-7; perhaps TRBD1 as D (6 bases). Germline CDR1 is DFQATT and CDR2 is SNEGSKA (reference sequence). This CDR3 is 12 amino acids long. The V gene lost 3 bases and the J gene lost 4 bases, with 10 bases spanning the gap. The CDR3 nucleotides are TGCAGTGCTAGGCAGGGACAATACGAGCAGTACTTC. This sequence encodes CSARQGQYEQYF.